This T cell receptor beta chain appears in the sequencing data of a study of blood T cell repertoires in COVID-19. The germline CDR1 and CDR2 sequences are KGHSH and LQKENI. The junction had 8 bases not matched to a gene; V was cut back by 5 bases and J by 7 bases. The CDR3 has 15 residues. This table comes from immunoSEQ multiplex PCR, and its TCRdb copy is limited to in-frame clones, with some not included. The sample has 45,000 or so clones, more than 80% seen once. J is TRBJ2-1 and V is TRBV18; 10 bases match TRBD2. Input material: peripheral blood. This clonotype originated in a man aged 80 or over in a cohort sampled during active COVID-19. The CDR3 is CASSGSLAGRNEQFF. CDR3 nucleotides: TGTGCCAGCTCAGGCTCACTAGCGGGGCGTAATGAGCAGTTCTTC.